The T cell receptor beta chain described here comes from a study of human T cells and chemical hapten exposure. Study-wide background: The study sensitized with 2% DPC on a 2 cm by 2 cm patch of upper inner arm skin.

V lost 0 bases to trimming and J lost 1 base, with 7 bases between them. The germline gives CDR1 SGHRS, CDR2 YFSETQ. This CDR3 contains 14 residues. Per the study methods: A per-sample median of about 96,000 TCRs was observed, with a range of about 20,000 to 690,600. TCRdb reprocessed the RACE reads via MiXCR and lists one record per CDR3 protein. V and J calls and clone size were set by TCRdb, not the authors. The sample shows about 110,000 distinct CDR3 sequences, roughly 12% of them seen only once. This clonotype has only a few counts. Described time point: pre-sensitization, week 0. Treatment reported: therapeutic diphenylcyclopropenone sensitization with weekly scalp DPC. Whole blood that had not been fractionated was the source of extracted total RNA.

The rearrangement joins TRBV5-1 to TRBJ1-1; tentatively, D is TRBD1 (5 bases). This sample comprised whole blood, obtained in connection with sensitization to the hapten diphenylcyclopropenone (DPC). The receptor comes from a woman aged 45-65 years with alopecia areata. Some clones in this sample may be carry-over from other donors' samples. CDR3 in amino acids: CASSLVDRNTEAFF. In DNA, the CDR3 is TGCGCCAGCAGCTTGGTCGACAGGAACACTGAAGCTTTCTTT.